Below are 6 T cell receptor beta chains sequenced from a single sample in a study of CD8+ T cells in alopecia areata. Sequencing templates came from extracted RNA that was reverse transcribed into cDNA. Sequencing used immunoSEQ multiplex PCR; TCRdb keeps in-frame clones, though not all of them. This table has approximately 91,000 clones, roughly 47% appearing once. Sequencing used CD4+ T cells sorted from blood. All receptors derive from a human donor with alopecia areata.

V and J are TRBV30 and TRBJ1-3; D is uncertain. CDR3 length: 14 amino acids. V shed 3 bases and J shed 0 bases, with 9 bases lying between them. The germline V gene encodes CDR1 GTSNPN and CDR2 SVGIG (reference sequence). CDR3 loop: CAWRKSSSGNTIYF. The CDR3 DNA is TGTGCCTGGAGAAAATCGAGCTCTGGAAACACCATATATTTT.

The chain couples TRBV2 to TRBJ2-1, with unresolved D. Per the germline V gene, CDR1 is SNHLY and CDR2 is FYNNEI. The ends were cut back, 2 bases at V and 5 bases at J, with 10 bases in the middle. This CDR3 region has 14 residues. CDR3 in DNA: TGTGCCAGCAGTGAATGGGGTCCCGACAATGAGCAGTTCTTC. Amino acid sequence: CASSEWGPDNEQFF.

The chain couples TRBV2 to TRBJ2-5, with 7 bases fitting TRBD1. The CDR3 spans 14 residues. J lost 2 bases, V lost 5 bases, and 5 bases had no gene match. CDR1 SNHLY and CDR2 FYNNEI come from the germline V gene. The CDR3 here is CASSPGTVQETQYF. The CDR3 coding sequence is TGTGCCAGCAGTCCAGGGACAGTACAAGAGACCCAGTACTTC.

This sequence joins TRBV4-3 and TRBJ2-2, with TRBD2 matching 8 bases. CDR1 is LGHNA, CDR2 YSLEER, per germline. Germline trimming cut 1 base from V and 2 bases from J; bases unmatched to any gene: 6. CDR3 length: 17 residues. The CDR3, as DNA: TGCGCCAGCAGCCAAGGACCGGGAGGGCCAAACACCGGGGAGCTGTTTTTT. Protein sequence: CASSQGPGGPNTGELFF.

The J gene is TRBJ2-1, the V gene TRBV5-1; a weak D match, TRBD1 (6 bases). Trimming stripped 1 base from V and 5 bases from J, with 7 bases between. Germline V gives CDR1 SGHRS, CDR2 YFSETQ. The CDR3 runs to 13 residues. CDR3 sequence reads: CASSLRQDNEQFF. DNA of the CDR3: TGCGCCAGCAGCTTGAGACAGGACAATGAGCAGTTCTTC. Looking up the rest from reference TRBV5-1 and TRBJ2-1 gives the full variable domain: KAGVTQTPRYLIKTRGQQVTLSCSPISGHRSVSWYQQTPGQGLQFLFEYFSETQRNKGNFPGRFSGRQFSNSRSEMNVSTLELGDSALYLCASSLRQDNEQFFGPGTRLTVL.

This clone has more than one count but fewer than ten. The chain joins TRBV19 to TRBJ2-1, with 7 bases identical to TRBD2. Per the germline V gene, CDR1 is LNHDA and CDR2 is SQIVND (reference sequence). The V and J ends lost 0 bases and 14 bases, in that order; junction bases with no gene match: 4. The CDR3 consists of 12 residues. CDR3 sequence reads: CASSIEAGRKFF. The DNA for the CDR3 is TGTGCCAGTAGTATAGAAGCGGGGAGGAAGTTCTTC.